A selection of T cell receptor beta chains follows, all from one sample in a study of shared clonotypes between healthy human individuals. TCRdb's table, derived via immunoSEQ multiplex PCR, lists solely in-frame clones and lacks some. The sample holds approximately 740,000 clones; over 90% are singletons and the top ten take less than 25%. The sample comprised naive CD8+ T cells sorted from blood. Receptor source: a young man in good health. Both conserved end residues are part of each CDR3. A D gene is named only where the DNA matches it firmly. Clone size is given for some rows only: seen once, a few or many times, or a class if the clone is expanded.

size: -; V: TRBV4-2; J: TRBJ2-7; D: -; DNA: TGTGCCAGCAGCCCGATGGGTGGCAGTTCCGAGCAGTACTTC; CDR3: CASSPMGGSSEQYF
size: -; V: TRBV5-6; J: TRBJ2-7; D: -; DNA: TGTGCCAGCAGCTTAGGCGGCCAGGGAGCCCTTTCCTACGAGCAGTACTTC; CDR3: CASSLGGQGALSYEQYF
size: -; V: TRBV27; J: TRBJ2-1; D: TRBD1; DNA: TGTGCCAGCAGTTTATCGGGACAGGGTTTGTATGAGCAGTTCTTC; CDR3: CASSLSGQGLYEQFF
size: -; V: TRBV27; J: TRBJ2-1; D: TRBD2; DNA: TGTGCCAGCAGTCTGGGACTAGCGGGAGACGAGCAGTTCTTC; CDR3: CASSLGLAGDEQFF
size: -; V: TRBV27; J: TRBJ2-3; D: -; DNA: TGTGCCAGCAGTTTATCTTGGGCTAGATTTTCAGATACGCAGTATTTT; CDR3: CASSLSWARFSDTQYF
size: -; V: TRBV6-6; J: TRBJ2-5; D: TRBD1; DNA: TGTGCCAGCAGTTTTGGGACAGCTACTCAAGAGACCCAGTACTTC; CDR3: CASSFGTATQETQYF
size: -; V: TRBV2; J: TRBJ2-1; D: -; DNA: TGTGCCAGCAGTGGCCGGGCCTCAGGCTCCTACAATGAGCAGTTCTTC; CDR3: CASSGRASGSYNEQFF
size: -; V: TRBV4-1; J: TRBJ2-7; D: -; DNA: TGCGCCAGCAGCCAAGGTACAGGGTGGGAGCAGTACTTC; CDR3: CASSQGTGWEQYF
size: -; V: TRBV27; J: TRBJ2-1; D: TRBD2; DNA: TGTGCCAGCAGTTTATCGCCCGGACTAGCGGATTACAATGAGCAGTTCTTC; CDR3: CASSLSPGLADYNEQFF
size: -; V: TRBV27; J: TRBJ1-2; D: TRBD1; DNA: TGTGCCAGCAGGGCCGCCGGGACAGCCTATGGCTACACCTTC; CDR3: CASRAAGTAYGYTF
size: -; V: TRBV29-1; J: TRBJ2-7; D: -; DNA: TGCAGCGTTGAAGACACCGGAACCTACGAGCAGTACTTC; CDR3: CSVEDTGTYEQYF
size: once; V: TRBV27; J: TRBJ2-6; D: TRBD2; DNA: TGTGCCAGCAGTTTAGCCGGGGGGGCGCATTCCATTGGGGCCAACGTCCTGACTTTC; CDR3: CASSLAGGAHSIGANVLTF
size: -; V: TRBV27; J: TRBJ2-7; D: -; DNA: TGTGCCAGCAGTTTAACCTCTGGCGGGGCTTCCTACGAGCAGTACTTC; CDR3: CASSLTSGGASYEQYF
size: -; V: TRBV7-9; J: TRBJ2-2; D: -; DNA: TGTGCCAGCAGCTTACTTACCAGACCCGGGGAGCTGTTTTTT; CDR3: CASSLLTRPGELFF
size: -; V: TRBV27; J: TRBJ2-7; D: -; DNA: TGTGCCAGCAGTTCCCGCCTGAACTACGAGCAGTACTTC; CDR3: CASSSRLNYEQYF
size: few; V: TRBV7-2; J: TRBJ2-7; D: TRBD2; DNA: TGTGCCAGCAGTCCCGGGAGGGCCCCCTACGAGCAGTACTTC; CDR3: CASSPGRAPYEQYF
size: -; V: TRBV7-9; J: TRBJ2-7; D: TRBD1; DNA: TGTGCCAGCCGGGGAATCCAGGGGGACTACGAGCAGTACTTC; CDR3: CASRGIQGDYEQYF
size: -; V: TRBV7-9; J: TRBJ1-5; D: -; DNA: TGTGCCAGCAGGGGGAATAGCAATCAGCCCCAGCATTTT; CDR3: CASRGNSNQPQHF
size: -; V: TRBV5-4; J: TRBJ2-1; D: TRBD1; DNA: TGTGCCAGCAGCGTGGGGACAGGTGGGCAGTTCTTC; CDR3: CASSVGTGGQFF
size: -; V: TRBV7-9; J: TRBJ2-3; D: -; DNA: TGTGCCAGCAGTTTTACAGGAGGCACAGATACGCAGTATTTT; CDR3: CASSFTGGTDTQYF
size: once; V: TRBV10-2; J: TRBJ2-5; D: -; DNA: TGCGCCAGCAGTGGAGAGACCCAGTACTTC; CDR3: CASSGETQYF
size: -; V: TRBV7-9; J: TRBJ2-1; D: TRBD2; DNA: TGTGCCAGCAGCTACTTAGCGGGAGGTGCTAATGAGCAGTTCTTC; CDR3: CASSYLAGGANEQFF
size: -; V: TRBV10-3; J: TRBJ2-3; D: -; DNA: TGTGCCATCAGTGAGTCGATCAGGGTTGGAGATACGCAGTATTTT; CDR3: CAISESIRVGDTQYF
size: -; V: TRBV19; J: TRBJ1-1; D: -; DNA: TGTGCCAGTACCGCGTGGGGGATGAACACTGAAGCTTTCTTT; CDR3: CASTAWGMNTEAFF
size: once; V: TRBV27; J: TRBJ2-7; D: -; DNA: TGTGCCAGCAGGAACCGGGGCCCGCACTACGAGCAGTACTTC; CDR3: CASRNRGPHYEQYF
size: -; V: TRBV27; J: TRBJ2-7; D: TRBD2; DNA: TGTGCCAGCAGTCCCCGGGGAGGGAGATCCTACGAGCAGTACTTC; CDR3: CASSPRGGRSYEQYF
size: -; V: TRBV5-6; J: TRBJ2-7; D: -; DNA: TGTGCCAGCAGCCCGAACCCTTCCAACGAGCAGTACTTC; CDR3: CASSPNPSNEQYF
size: -; V: TRBV5-6; J: TRBJ2-7; D: -; DNA: TGTGCCAGCAGCTTAGGGACATCCAGCTACGAGCAGTACTTC; CDR3: CASSLGTSSYEQYF
size: few; V: TRBV4-1; J: TRBJ2-7; D: -; DNA: TGCGCCAGCAGCCAAGATCAGGGGGAGGGGTACGAGCAGTACTTC; CDR3: CASSQDQGEGYEQYF
size: -; V: TRBV7-9; J: TRBJ2-7; D: -; DNA: TGTGCCAGCAGCTTAGGAGGAGGGAGCTACGAGCAGTACTTC; CDR3: CASSLGGGSYEQYF
size: -; V: TRBV27; J: TRBJ2-2; D: TRBD1; DNA: TGTGCCAGCAGCCCGGGACAGATGCCCGGGGAGCTGTTTTTT; CDR3: CASSPGQMPGELFF
size: -; V: TRBV2; J: TRBJ2-7; D: TRBD1; DNA: TGTGCCACCCGGACAGGGCCCTACGAGCAGTACTTC; CDR3: CATRTGPYEQYF
size: once; V: TRBV5-4; J: TRBJ2-7; D: -; DNA: TGTGCCAGCAGCAGGCGCTCCTACGAGCAGTACTTC; CDR3: CASSRRSYEQYF
size: -; V: TRBV29-1; J: TRBJ2-1; D: -; DNA: TGCAGCGTTGCGTGGCAGGGCTCTGAGCAGTTCTTC; CDR3: CSVAWQGSEQFF
size: -; V: TRBV18; J: TRBJ2-7; D: TRBD1; DNA: TGTGCCAGCTCACCAACAGGGGACTCCTACGAGCAGTACTTC; CDR3: CASSPTGDSYEQYF
size: -; V: TRBV11-2; J: TRBJ1-2; D: -; DNA: TGTGCCAGCAGCTTCGGGCCCGTCTATGGCTACACCTTC; CDR3: CASSFGPVYGYTF
size: -; V: TRBV27; J: TRBJ2-1; D: TRBD1; DNA: TGTGCCAGCAGTTCCGGGACAGGATTCAATGAGCAGTTCTTC; CDR3: CASSSGTGFNEQFF
size: -; V: TRBV7-9; J: TRBJ2-7; D: -; DNA: TGTGCCAGCAGCCCCCGTCTGGTCGGGGACGAAACCTACGAGCAGTACTTC; CDR3: CASSPRLVGDETYEQYF
size: -; V: TRBV7-8; J: TRBJ2-3; D: TRBD2; DNA: TGTGCCAGCAGCTTATTGGCGGGAGTGGGGACAGATACGCAGTATTTT; CDR3: CASSLLAGVGTDTQYF
size: -; V: TRBV5-4; J: TRBJ2-1; D: TRBD2; DNA: TGTGCCAGCAGCCCAGGACTAGGTATCAATGAGCAGTTCTTC; CDR3: CASSPGLGINEQFF
size: -; V: TRBV7-9; J: TRBJ2-5; D: -; DNA: TGTGCCAGCGGGGGACAAGAGACCCAGTACTTC; CDR3: CASGGQETQYF